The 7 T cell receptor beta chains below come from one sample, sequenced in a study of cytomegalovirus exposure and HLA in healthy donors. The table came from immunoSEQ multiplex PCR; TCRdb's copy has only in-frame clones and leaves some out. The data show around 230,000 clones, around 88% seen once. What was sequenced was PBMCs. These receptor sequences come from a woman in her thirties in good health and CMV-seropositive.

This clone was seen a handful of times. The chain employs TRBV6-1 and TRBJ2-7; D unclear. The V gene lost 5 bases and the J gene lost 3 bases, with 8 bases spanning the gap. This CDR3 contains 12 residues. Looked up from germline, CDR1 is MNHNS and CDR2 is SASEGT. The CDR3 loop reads CASSPTGYEQYF. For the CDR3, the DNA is TGTGCCAGCAGTCCCACCGGCTACGAGCAGTACTTC.

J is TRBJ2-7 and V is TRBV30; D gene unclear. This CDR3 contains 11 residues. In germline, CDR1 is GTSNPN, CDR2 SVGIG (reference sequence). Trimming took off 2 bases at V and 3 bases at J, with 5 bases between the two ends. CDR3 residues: CAWSSSYEQYF. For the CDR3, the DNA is TGTGCCTGGAGTTCCAGCTACGAGCAGTACTTC.

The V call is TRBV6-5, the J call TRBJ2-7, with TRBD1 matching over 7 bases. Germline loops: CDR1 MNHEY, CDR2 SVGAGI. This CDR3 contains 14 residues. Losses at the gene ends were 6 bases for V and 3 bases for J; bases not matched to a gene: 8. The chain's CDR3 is CASSPGQVDYEQYF. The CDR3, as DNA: TGTGCCAGCAGCCCCGGACAGGTAGACTACGAGCAGTACTTC.

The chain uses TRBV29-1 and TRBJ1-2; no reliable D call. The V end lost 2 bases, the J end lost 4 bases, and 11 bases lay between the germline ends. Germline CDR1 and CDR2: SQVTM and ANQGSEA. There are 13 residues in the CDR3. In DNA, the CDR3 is TGCAGCGTTGAATCCGCAGGTGGCTATGGCTACACCTTC. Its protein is CSVESAGGYGYTF. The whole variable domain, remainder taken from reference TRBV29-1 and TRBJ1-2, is SAVISQKPSRDICQRGTSLTIQCQVDSQVTMMFWYRQQPGQSLTLIATANQGSEATYESGFVIDKFPISRPNLTFSTLTVSNMSPEDSSIYLCSVESAGGYGYTFGSGTRLTVV.

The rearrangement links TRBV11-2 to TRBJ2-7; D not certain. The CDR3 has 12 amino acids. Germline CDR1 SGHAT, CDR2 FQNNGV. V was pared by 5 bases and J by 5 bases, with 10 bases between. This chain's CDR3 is CASSPSLDEQYF. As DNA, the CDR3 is TGTGCCAGCAGCCCTAGTTTGGACGAGCAGTACTTC.

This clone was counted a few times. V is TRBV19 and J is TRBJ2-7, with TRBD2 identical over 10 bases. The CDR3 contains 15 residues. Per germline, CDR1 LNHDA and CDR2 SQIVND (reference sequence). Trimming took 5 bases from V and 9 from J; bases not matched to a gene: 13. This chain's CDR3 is CASSPGPSGSNGQYF. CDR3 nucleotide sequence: TGTGCCAGTAGTCCCGGTCCTAGCGGGAGTAATGGGCAGTACTTC.

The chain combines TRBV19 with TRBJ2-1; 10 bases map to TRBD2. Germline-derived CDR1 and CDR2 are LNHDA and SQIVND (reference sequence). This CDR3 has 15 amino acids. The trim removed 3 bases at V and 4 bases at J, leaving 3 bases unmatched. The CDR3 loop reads CASSISGGIYNEQFF. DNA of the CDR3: TGTGCCAGTAGTATTAGCGGGGGGATTTACAATGAGCAGTTCTTC.